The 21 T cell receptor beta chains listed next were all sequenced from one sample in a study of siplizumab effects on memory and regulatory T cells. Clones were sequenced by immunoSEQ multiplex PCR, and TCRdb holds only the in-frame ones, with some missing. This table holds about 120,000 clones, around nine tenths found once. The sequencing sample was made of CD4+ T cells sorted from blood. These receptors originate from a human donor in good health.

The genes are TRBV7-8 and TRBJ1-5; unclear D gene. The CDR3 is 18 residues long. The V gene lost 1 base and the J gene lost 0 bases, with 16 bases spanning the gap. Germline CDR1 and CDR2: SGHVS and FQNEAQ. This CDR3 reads CASSLEGRWTTSNQPQHF. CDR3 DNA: TGTGCCAGCAGCTTAGAGGGCCGCTGGACGACTAGCAATCAGCCCCAGCATTTT.

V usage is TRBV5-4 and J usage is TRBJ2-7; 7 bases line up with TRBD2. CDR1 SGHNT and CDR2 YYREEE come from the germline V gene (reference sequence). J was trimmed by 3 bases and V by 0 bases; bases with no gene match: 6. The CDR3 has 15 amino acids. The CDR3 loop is CASSLATGGSYEQYF. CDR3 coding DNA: TGTGCCAGCAGCTTGGCGACGGGAGGAAGCTACGAGCAGTACTTC.

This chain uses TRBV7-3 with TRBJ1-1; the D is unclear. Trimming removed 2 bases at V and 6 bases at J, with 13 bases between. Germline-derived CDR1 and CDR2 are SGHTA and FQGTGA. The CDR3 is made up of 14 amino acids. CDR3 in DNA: TGTGCCAGCAGCTTATCGGAGTCGCGTCCTGAAGCTTTCTTT. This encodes CASSLSESRPEAFF.

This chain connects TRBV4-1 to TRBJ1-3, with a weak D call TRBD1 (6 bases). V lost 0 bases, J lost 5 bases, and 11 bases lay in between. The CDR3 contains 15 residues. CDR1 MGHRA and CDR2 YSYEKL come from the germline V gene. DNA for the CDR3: TGCGCCAGCAGCCAAGAAAGGGGGTGGCGAAACACCATATATTTT. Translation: CASSQERGWRNTIYF.

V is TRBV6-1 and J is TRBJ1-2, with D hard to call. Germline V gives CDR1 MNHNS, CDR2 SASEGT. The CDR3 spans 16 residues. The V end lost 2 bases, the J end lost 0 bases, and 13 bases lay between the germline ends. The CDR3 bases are TGTGCCAGCAGTGAATATAGGGCAGTAGCTAACTATGGCTACACCTTC. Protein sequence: CASSEYRAVANYGYTF.

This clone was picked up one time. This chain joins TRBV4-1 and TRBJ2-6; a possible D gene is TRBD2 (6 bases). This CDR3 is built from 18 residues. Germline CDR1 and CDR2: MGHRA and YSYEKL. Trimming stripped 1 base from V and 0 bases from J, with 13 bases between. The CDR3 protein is CASSQVGGSGSGANVLTF. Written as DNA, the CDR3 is TGCGCCAGCAGCCAAGTCGGAGGGTCCGGCTCTGGGGCCAACGTCCTGACTTTC.

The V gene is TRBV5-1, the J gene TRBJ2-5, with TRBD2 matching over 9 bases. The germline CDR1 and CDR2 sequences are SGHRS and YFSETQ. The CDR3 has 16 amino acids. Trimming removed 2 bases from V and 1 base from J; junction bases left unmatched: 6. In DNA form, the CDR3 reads TGCGCCAGCAGCTTCGGGGCTAGCGGGGTCCAAGAGACCCAGTACTTC. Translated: CASSFGASGVQETQYF. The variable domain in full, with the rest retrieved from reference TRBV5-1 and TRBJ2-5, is KAGVTQTPRYLIKTRGQQVTLSCSPISGHRSVSWYQQTPGQGLQFLFEYFSETQRNKGNFPGRFSGRQFSNSRSEMNVSTLELGDSALYLCASSFGASGVQETQYFGPGTRLLVL.

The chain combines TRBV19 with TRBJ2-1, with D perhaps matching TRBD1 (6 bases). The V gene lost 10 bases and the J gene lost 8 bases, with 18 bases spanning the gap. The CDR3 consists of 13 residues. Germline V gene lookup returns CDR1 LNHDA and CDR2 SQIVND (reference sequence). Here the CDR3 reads CATRGGSKYEQFF. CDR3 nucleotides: TGTGCCACCCGAGGGGGATCGAAGTATGAGCAGTTCTTC.

CDR3 coding DNA: TGTGCCAGCAGCTTGGGGGGGTACCAAGAGACCCAGTACTTC. Protein: CASSLGGYQETQYF. The chain carries TRBV5-4 and TRBJ2-5; either TRBD1 or TRBD2 may fit D (5 bases each). CDR3 size: 14 residues. The germline V gene has CDR1 SGHNT and CDR2 YYREEE (reference sequence). The V and J ends lost 0 bases and 0 bases respectively, with 6 bases between them.

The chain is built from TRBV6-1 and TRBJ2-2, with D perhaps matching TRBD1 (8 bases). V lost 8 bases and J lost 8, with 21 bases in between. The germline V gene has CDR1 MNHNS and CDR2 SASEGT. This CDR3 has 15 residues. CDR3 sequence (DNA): TGTGCCAGCTGGGGGGGACAGGCGCCTTGGGGGGAGCTGTTTTTT. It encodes CASWGGQAPWGELFF.

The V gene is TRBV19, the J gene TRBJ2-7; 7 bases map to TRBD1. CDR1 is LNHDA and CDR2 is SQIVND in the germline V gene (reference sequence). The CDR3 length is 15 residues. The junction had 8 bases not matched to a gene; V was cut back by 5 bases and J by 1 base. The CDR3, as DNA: TGTGCCAGTAGTTCGACAGGGCCCCCTTCCTACGAGCAGTACTTC. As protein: CASSSTGPPSYEQYF.

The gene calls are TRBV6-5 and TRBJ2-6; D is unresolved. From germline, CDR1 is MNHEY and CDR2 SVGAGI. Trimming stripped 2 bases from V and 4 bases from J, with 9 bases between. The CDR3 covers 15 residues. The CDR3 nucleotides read TGTGCCAGCAGTTACGTATCGGCCGGGGCCAACGTCCTGACTTTC. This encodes CASSYVSAGANVLTF.

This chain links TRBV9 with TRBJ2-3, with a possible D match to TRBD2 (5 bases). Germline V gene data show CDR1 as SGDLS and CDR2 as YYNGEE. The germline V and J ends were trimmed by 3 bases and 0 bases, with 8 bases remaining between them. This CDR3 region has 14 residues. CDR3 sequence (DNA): TGTGCCAGCAGCGGGCGCGGGAGCACAGATACGCAGTATTTT. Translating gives CASSGRGSTDTQYF.

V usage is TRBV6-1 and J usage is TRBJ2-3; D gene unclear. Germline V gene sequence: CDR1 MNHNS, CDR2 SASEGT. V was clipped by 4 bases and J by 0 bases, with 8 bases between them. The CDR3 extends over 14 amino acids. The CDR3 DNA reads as TGTGCCAGCAGTGGGTCCTCTAGCACAGATACGCAGTATTTT. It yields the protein CASSGSSSTDTQYF.

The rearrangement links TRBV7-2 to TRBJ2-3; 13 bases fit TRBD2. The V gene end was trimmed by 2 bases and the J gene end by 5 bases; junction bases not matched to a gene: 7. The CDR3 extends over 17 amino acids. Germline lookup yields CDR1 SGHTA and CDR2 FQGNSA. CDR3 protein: CASSLTTSGGVGDTQYF. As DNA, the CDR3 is TGTGCCAGCAGCTTAACCACTAGCGGGGGGGTGGGAGATACGCAGTATTTT.

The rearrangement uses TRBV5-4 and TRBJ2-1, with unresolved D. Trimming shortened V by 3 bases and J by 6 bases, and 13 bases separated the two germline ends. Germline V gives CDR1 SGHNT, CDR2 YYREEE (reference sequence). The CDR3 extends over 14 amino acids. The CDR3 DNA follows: TGTGCCAGCAGCTCAGCCGGCCAGACCAATGAGCAGTTCTTC. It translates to CASSSAGQTNEQFF.

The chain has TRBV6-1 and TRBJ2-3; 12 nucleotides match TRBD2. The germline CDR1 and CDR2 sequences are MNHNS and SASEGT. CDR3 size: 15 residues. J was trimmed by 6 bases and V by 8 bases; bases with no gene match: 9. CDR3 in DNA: TGTGCCAGCCGGATCTCTAGCGGGGGGGCGGATACGCAGTATTTT. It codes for CASRISSGGADTQYF.

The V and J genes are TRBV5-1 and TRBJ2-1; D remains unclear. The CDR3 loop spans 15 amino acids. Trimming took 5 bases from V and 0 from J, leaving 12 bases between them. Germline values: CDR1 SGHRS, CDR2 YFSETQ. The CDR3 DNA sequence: TGCGCCAGCAGAGTCGACCAACCCTCCTACAATGAGCAGTTCTTC. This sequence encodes CASRVDQPSYNEQFF.

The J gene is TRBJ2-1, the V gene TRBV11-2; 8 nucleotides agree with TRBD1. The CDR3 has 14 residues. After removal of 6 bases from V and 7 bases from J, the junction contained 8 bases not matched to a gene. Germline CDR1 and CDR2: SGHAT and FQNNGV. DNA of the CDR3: TGTGCCAGCAGTTCCCGACAGGGGAGGAATGAGCAGTTCTTC. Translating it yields CASSSRQGRNEQFF.

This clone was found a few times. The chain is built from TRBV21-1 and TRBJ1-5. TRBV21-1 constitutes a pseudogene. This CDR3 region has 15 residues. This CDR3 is CASSKATDQKATQHF. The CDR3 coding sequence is TGTGCCAGCAGCAAAGCCACCGATCAGAAAGCGACCCAGCATTTT.

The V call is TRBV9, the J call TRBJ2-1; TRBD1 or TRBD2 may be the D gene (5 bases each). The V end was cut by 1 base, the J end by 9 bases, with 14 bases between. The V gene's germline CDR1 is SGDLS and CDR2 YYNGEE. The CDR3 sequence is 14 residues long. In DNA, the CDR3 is TGTGCCAGCAGCGTACCCGGGACCGGCGGTGAGCAGTTCTTC. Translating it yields CASSVPGTGGEQFF. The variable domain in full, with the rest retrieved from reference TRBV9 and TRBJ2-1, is DSGVTQTPKHLITATGQRVTLRCSPRSGDLSVYWYQQSLDQGLQFLIQYYNGEERAKGNILERFSAQQFPDLHSELNLSSLELGDSALYFCASSVPGTGGEQFFGPGTRLTVL.